This TCR beta chain was sequenced in a study of T cell changes during pregnancy in multiple sclerosis. This table comes from immunoSEQ multiplex PCR, and its TCRdb copy is limited to in-frame clones, with some not included. The sample has over 50,000 clones, 93% seen once. CDR1 and CDR2 (germline): SNHLY, FYNNEI. V lost 6 bases to trimming and J lost 3 bases; unmatched junction nucleotides: 11. This CDR3 spans 16 amino acids. This TCR was recovered from a female donor with multiple sclerosis, enrolled in a pregnancy study. The chain employs TRBV2 and TRBJ2-3; TRBD2 aligns across 8 bases. The specimen was peripheral blood, collected in the second trimester of pregnancy. This CDR3 is CASRWGIAGNTDTQYF. In DNA form, the CDR3 reads TGTGCCAGCAGATGGGGGATAGCGGGAAATACAGATACGCAGTATTTT.